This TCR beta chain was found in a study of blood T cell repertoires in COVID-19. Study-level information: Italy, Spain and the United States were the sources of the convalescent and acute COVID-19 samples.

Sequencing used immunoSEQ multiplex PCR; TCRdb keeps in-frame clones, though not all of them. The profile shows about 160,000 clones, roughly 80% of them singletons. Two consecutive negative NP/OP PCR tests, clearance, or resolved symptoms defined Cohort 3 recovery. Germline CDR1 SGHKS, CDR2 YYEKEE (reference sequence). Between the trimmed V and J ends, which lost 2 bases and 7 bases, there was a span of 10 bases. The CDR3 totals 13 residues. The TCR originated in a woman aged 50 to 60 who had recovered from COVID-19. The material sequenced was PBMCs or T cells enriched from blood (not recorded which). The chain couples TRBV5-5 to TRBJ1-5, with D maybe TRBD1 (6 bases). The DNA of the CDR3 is TGTGCCAGCAGCTTACAGGGAGACCAGCCCCAGCATTTT. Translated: CASSLQGDQPQHF.